This T cell receptor beta chain stems from a study of T cell repertoires in cytomegalovirus infection. A single record per CDR3 protein comes from TCRdb applying MiXCR to the reads. The sample records 200,000 to 250,000 distinct CDR3 sequences, around 35% being singletons. Notes on the study in general: Public TCR beta family frequency separated CMV-and-HLA carriers, including in an independent cohort. CMV-specific TCR beta clonotypes restricted by HLA-C dominated the ex vivo response.

Comments on this clonotype: Its target is unknown.

This CDR3 is built from 14 residues. Trimming shortened V by 8 bases and J by 4 bases, and 17 bases separated the two germline ends. Looked up from germline, CDR1 is SEHNR and CDR2 is FQNEAQ (reference sequence). The rearrangement links TRBV7-9 to TRBJ2-5, with D perhaps matching TRBD1 (6 bases). The clonotype comes from a human donor in good health (CMV status not recorded). Some clones in this sample may be carry-over from other donors' samples. This specimen was CD8+ T cells from cultured PBMCs, taken from culture after CMV antigen stimulation. The CDR3 sequence is CASRGQTVVETQYF. For the CDR3, the DNA is TGTGCCAGCCGGGGACAAACGGTTGTAGAGACCCAGTACTTC.